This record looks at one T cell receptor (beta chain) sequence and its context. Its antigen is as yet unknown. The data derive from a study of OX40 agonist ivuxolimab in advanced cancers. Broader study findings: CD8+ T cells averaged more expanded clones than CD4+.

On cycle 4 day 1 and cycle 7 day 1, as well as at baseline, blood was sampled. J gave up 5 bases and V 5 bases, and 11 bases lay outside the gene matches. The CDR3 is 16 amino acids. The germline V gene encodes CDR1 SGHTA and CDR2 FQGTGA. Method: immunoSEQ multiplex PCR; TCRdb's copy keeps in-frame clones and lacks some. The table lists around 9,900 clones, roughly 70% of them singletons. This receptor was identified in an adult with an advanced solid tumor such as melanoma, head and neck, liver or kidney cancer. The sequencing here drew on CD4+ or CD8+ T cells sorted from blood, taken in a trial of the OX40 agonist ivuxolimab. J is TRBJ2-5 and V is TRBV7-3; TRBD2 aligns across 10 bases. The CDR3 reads CASSLRAGGPGETQYF. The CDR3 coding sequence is TGTGCCAGCAGCCTGCGAGCGGGAGGGCCTGGGGAGACCCAGTACTTC. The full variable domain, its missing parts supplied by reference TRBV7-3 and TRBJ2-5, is GAGVSQTPSNKVTEKGKYVELRCDPISGHTALYWYRQSLGQGPEFLIYFQGTGAADDSGLPNDRFFAVRPEGSVSTLKIQRTERGDSAVYLCASSLRAGGPGETQYFGPGTRLLVL.